This TCR beta chain was captured in a study of shared clonotypes between healthy human individuals. The germline gives CDR1 SQVTM, CDR2 ANQGSEA. The CDR3 loop spans 13 amino acids. The V end lost 5 bases, the J end lost 1 base, and 9 bases lay between the germline ends. The data were produced by immunoSEQ multiplex PCR, yet TCRdb's version contains in-frame clones alone and is incomplete. The sample records about 2.1 million clones, 90% to 95% being singletons. Positive CCR7 selection of CD45RO-negative cells yielded the naive CD8 cells, and terminally differentiated effector memory CD45RA+ cells were excluded.

This clonotype was obtained from a man younger than 35 in good health. Some clones in this sample may be carry-over from other donors' samples. V gene TRBV29-1 combines with J gene TRBJ1-3; the D is unclear. Sequencing used naive CD8+ T cells from PBMCs. In nucleotides, the CDR3 is TGCAGCGTTCGAGGTGGTTCTGGAAACACCATATATTTT. Translation gives CSVRGGSGNTIYF. The full variable domain, in which reference TRBV29-1 and TRBJ1-3 provide the parts outside the CDR3, is SAVISQKPSRDICQRGTSLTIQCQVDSQVTMMFWYRQQPGQSLTLIATANQGSEATYESGFVIDKFPISRPNLTFSTLTVSNMSPEDSSIYLCSVRGGSGNTIYFGEGSWLTVV.